This section outlines one TCR beta chain sequence together with its context. TRB cDNA was prepared as libraries by UMI-labeled 5' RACE. TCRdb re-called the 5' RACE reads; every CDR3 protein appears as one record, without DNA. The sample table includes 41,000 or so distinct CDR3 sequences. This specimen belongs to a study of CXCR3-negative and CXCR3-positive naive CD8 T cells. Study background: Summed over all libraries, TRB reads came to roughly 140 million, with about 1.5 +/- 0.3 million per library.

Germline loops: CDR1 SQVTM, CDR2 ANQGSEA. The CDR3 runs to 17 residues. The source material was naive CXCR3- CD8+ T cells from blood. Indicated subset: CD45RO-CCR7+CD27+CD95- naive CD8+ T cells lacking CXCR3 (TNR3-). The sequence was obtained from a human donor in good health. Some clones in this sample may be carry-over from other donors' samples. The chain joins TRBV29-1 to TRBJ1-6; TCRdb's D call, TRBD1, is unchecked because there is no DNA. The CDR3 region is CSVNAGTGGEYNSPLHF.